Shown below are 30 T cell receptor beta chains from a single sample sequenced in a study of blood T cell repertoires in COVID-19. Assay: immunoSEQ multiplex PCR; the TCRdb copy retains only in-frame clones and omits some. The table lists some 120,000 clones, approximately 90% of them singletons. The sequenced sample consisted of peripheral blood. Every receptor here comes from a human donor in a cohort sampled during active COVID-19.

The J gene is TRBJ2-7, the V gene TRBV5-1; possible D gene TRBD1, 6 bases. Germline CDR1 SGHRS, CDR2 YFSETQ. The V and J ends lost 2 bases and 3 bases respectively, with 18 bases between them. This CDR3 region has 16 residues. CDR3 sequence: CASSLSRDNMDYEQYF. The CDR3, as DNA: TGCGCCAGCAGCTTATCCCGGGACAACATGGACTACGAGCAGTACTTC.

The rearrangement uses TRBV7-9 and TRBJ2-1, with a possible D match to TRBD2 (6 bases). V was trimmed by 5 bases and J by 9 bases, leaving 17 bases between them. The CDR3 extends over 14 amino acids. CDR1 and CDR2 from the germline V gene are SEHNR and FQNEAQ (reference sequence). The DNA of the CDR3 is TGTGCCAGCAGCGTACCGGGACTCCAAACTGAGCAGTTCTTC. It encodes CASSVPGLQTEQFF.

The V and J genes are TRBV6-5 and TRBJ1-6, with D unresolved. V lost 3 bases and J 6 bases, leaving 15 bases between the germline ends. This CDR3 has 16 residues. Germline V gene sequence: CDR1 MNHEY, CDR2 SVGAGI. In DNA, the CDR3 is TGTGCCAGCAGTTATACCCTTAGGACTTTTAATTCACCCCTCCACTTT. This sequence encodes CASSYTLRTFNSPLHF.

Sample share makes this clone medium-sized (0.01 to 0.1%). The genes are TRBV10-2 and TRBJ2-5; no clear D gene. This CDR3 is built from 13 residues. V shed 1 base and J shed 3 bases, with 6 bases lying between them. Germline CDR1 reads WSHSY; CDR2 reads SAAADI. For the CDR3, the DNA is TGCGCCAGCAGTGAGTTGAGTGAAGAGACCCAGTACTTC. This encodes CASSELSEETQYF.

Here the CDR3 reads CSVAETVEAFF. The CDR3 DNA reads as TGCAGCGTTGCCGAGACAGTTGAAGCTTTCTTT. The V gene is TRBV29-1, the J gene TRBJ1-1; maybe TRBD1 (5 bases). Trimming shortened V by 4 bases and J by 7 bases, and 10 bases separated the two germline ends. The CDR3 extends over 11 amino acids. Germline V CDR1 and CDR2: SQVTM, ANQGSEA.

On this clone itself: Other DNA sequences in this specimen translate into the identical CDR3. The V gene is TRBV19, the J gene TRBJ2-7, with 9 bases fitting TRBD1. Trimming at V came to 5 bases and at J to 2 bases, leaving 4 bases not matched to a gene. Germline-derived CDR1 and CDR2 are LNHDA and SQIVND (reference sequence). CDR3 length equals 14 residues. The CDR3 reads CASSAGTGTYEQYF. In DNA, the CDR3 is TGTGCCAGTAGTGCCGGGACAGGGACCTACGAGCAGTACTTC.

For this clone: The junction differs from germline at one of its ends, possibly a read error. As DNA, the CDR3 is TGTGCTAGCAGCTTTGGCAGGGACTACGAGCAGTACTTC. It is translated as CASSFGRDYEQYF. The chain combines TRBV7-7 with TRBJ2-7; D may be TRBD1 (5 bases). The CDR3 is 13 amino acids. CDR1 is SSHAT and CDR2 is FNYEAQ in the germline V gene (reference sequence).

This clone appeared once. This chain uses TRBV28 with TRBJ2-1; 7 positions match TRBD2. The V and J ends lost 7 bases and 0 bases, in that order; junction bases with no gene match: 3. This CDR3 spans 14 amino acids. Germline loops: CDR1 MDHEN, CDR2 SYDVKM. The CDR3 DNA follows: TGTGCCAGCACGGGGGGACTCTCCTACAATGAGCAGTTCTTC. Translating gives CASTGGLSYNEQFF.

This clone appeared a few times. The genes are TRBV11-2 and TRBJ2-7, with TRBD2 matching 11 bases. CDR1 is SGHAT, CDR2 FQNNGV, per germline. The length of the CDR3 is 16 residues. Germline trimming cut 1 base from V and 0 bases from J; bases unmatched to any gene: 2. The chain's CDR3 is CASSLVSGGASYEQYF. CDR3 in DNA: TGTGCCAGCAGCTTAGTTAGCGGGGGGGCCTCCTACGAGCAGTACTTC.

This chain connects TRBV5-1 to TRBJ2-6; TRBD1 is a possible D gene (7 bases). The CDR3 consists of 15 residues. Trimming left V 5 bases short and J 1 base short, with 10 bases between. Germline lookup yields CDR1 SGHRS and CDR2 YFSETQ. Here the CDR3 DNA reads TGCGCCAGCAGGGAGGGACAGTCTGGGGCCAACGTCCTGACTTTC. It translates to CASREGQSGANVLTF.

This clone appeared a single time. This chain uses TRBV7-6 with TRBJ2-2, with 11 bases lining up with TRBD2. The CDR3 is 18 residues long. Germline V CDR1 and CDR2: SGHVS, FNYEAQ. The trim removed 3 bases at V and 0 bases at J, leaving 6 bases unmatched. The CDR3 loop is CASSFGTSGSANTGELFF. The CDR3 DNA is TGTGCCAGCAGCTTCGGGACTAGCGGTTCAGCGAACACCGGGGAGCTGTTTTTT.

The rearrangement uses TRBV16 and TRBJ2-4, with 7 positions matching TRBD2. The CDR3 is 14 amino acids. V lost 3 bases to trimming and J lost 5 bases; unmatched junction nucleotides: 4. Germline V gene sequence: CDR1 KGHSY, CDR2 FQNENV. The CDR3 is CASSQGGTQNIQYF. The CDR3 bases are TGTGCCAGCAGCCAGGGGGGGACCCAAAACATTCAGTACTTC.

The genes are TRBV30 and TRBJ2-1; 7 bases fit TRBD2. Germline trimming cut 2 bases from V and 3 bases from J; bases unmatched to any gene: 4. Germline V gives CDR1 GTSNPN, CDR2 SVGIG (reference sequence). The CDR3 spans 14 residues. The CDR3, as DNA: TGTGCCTGGAGTATGGGCGGGGGCTACAATGAGCAGTTCTTC. Encoded protein: CAWSMGGGYNEQFF.

The chain employs TRBV9 and TRBJ2-7, with D possibly being TRBD2 (6 bases). The V end lost 4 bases, the J end lost 1 base, and 12 bases lay between the germline ends. The CDR3 runs to 14 residues. CDR1 and CDR2 (germline): SGDLS, YYNGEE. CDR3 in amino acids: CASSLSGTSYEQYF. The CDR3 DNA follows: TGTGCCAGCAGCCTGAGTGGGACTTCCTACGAGCAGTACTTC.

V gene TRBV6-2 or TRBV6-3 combines with J gene TRBJ2-3, with a weak D call TRBD2 (5 bases). The V end lost 4 bases, the J end lost 0 bases, and 14 bases lay between the germline ends. This CDR3 spans 16 amino acids. Germline V gene data show CDR1 as MNHEY and CDR2 as SVGEGT. DNA for the CDR3: TGTGCCAGCAGTTTGGAGCGGACTTATAGCACAGATACGCAGTATTTT. This translates into CASSLERTYSTDTQYF.

The J gene is TRBJ2-3, the V gene TRBV4-1; D uncertain. The CDR3 is 15 residues long. Trimming removed 9 bases at V and 0 bases at J, with 16 bases between. In germline, CDR1 is MGHRA, CDR2 YSYEKL. The CDR3: CASRRAATSTDTQYF. DNA of the CDR3: TGCGCCAGTCGCCGCGCGGCAACTAGCACAGATACGCAGTATTTT.

This rearrangement joins TRBV4-1 to TRBJ1-4, with TRBD1 identical over 8 bases. The CDR3 runs to 16 residues. Germline lookup yields CDR1 MGHRA and CDR2 YSYEKL. Trimming took 4 bases from V and 4 from J; bases not matched to a gene: 8. The CDR3 DNA sequence: TGCGCCAGCAGCCCAACTCAGGGGGCCCGTAATGAAAAACTGTTTTTT. As protein: CASSPTQGARNEKLFF.

This chain connects TRBV27 to TRBJ1-1; D gene uncertain. The CDR3 sequence is 14 residues long. Trimming shortened V by 3 bases and J by 8 bases, and 16 bases separated the two germline ends. CDR1 is MNHEY and CDR2 is SMNVEV in the germline V gene (reference sequence). For the CDR3, the DNA is TGTGCCAGCAGTTTTGGGCGCCGTGTATCGGAAGCTTTCTTT. This codes for CASSFGRRVSEAFF.

This clone was seen just once. The V gene is TRBV30, the J gene TRBJ2-7; TRBD2 matches at 10 bases. V was pared by 2 bases and J by 2 bases, with 12 bases of the junction left unmatched. Germline loops: CDR1 GTSNPN, CDR2 SVGIG (reference sequence). This CDR3 has 17 residues. Here the CDR3 reads CAWSTPSSGGSPYEQYF. In nucleotides, the CDR3 is TGTGCCTGGAGTACACCCAGTAGCGGGGGGTCCCCCTACGAGCAGTACTTC. Looking up the rest from reference TRBV30 and TRBJ2-7 gives the full variable domain: SQTIHQWPATLVQPVGSPLSLECTVEGTSNPNLYWYRQAAGRGLQLLFYSVGIGQISSEVPQNLSASRPQDRQFILSSKKLLLSDSGFYLCAWSTPSSGGSPYEQYFGPGTRLTVT.

This clone was seen a handful of times. The chain links TRBV2 to TRBJ2-4, with TRBD2 matching over 9 bases. Germline CDR1 is SNHLY and CDR2 is FYNNEI. The V gene end was trimmed by 11 bases and the J gene end by 6 bases; junction bases not matched to a gene: 14. The CDR3 runs 15 residues. The CDR3 loop reads CALAGLRSGRNIQYF. The CDR3 DNA is TGTGCCCTTGCGGGCCTACGTAGCGGGAGAAACATTCAGTACTTC.

V usage is TRBV10-3 and J usage is TRBJ1-2, with D hard to call. Per the germline V gene, CDR1 is ENHRY and CDR2 is SYGVKD. The CDR3 extends over 14 amino acids. Trimming shortened V by 11 bases and J by 2 bases, and 18 bases separated the two germline ends. The CDR3 bases are TGTGCCGCAAAGGAGGAGGCGTTAAACTATGGCTACACCTTC. Translated, it gives CAAKEEALNYGYTF.

In this sample, this clone turned up once. The V gene is TRBV28, the J gene TRBJ1-5; 8 bases agree with TRBD1. The CDR3 has 17 amino acids. With V trimmed by 4 bases and J by 4 bases, 12 bases remained unmatched. Looked up from germline, CDR1 is MDHEN and CDR2 is SYDVKM. In DNA form, the CDR3 reads TGTGCCAGCAGTTCACGGACAGGGAAGGTTGGTAATCAGCCCCAGCATTTT. Translation: CASSSRTGKVGNQPQHF.

This chain joins TRBV5-1 and TRBJ1-3; D may be TRBD1 (5 bases). Germline-derived CDR1 and CDR2 are SGHRS and YFSETQ. The CDR3 covers 13 residues. V dropped 6 bases and J dropped 4 bases, with 11 bases sitting between them. CDR3 region: CASTSDKGNTIYF. The CDR3, as DNA: TGCGCCAGCACCTCGGACAAAGGAAACACCATATATTTT.

This chain uses TRBV5-7 with TRBJ1-2; D perhaps matches TRBD1 (5 bases). TRBV5-7 is noted as an ORF with a role that remains uncertain. V lost 4 bases and J 4 bases, leaving 20 bases between the germline ends. There are 16 residues in the CDR3. The CDR3: CASSRQPDMGFYGYTF. The CDR3 DNA follows: TGTGCCAGCAGCCGACAGCCCGACATGGGCTTCTATGGCTACACCTTC.

The chain carries TRBV6-5 and TRBJ1-2, with 8 bases that match TRBD1. Losses at the gene ends were 6 bases for V and 10 bases for J; bases not matched to a gene: 13. The germline V gene has CDR1 MNHEY and CDR2 SVGAGI. There are 14 residues in the CDR3. Here the CDR3 reads CASRPTGGSGYYTF. CDR3 bases: TGTGCCAGCAGACCTACAGGGGGAAGTGGGTACTACACCTTC.

V is TRBV28 and J is TRBJ1-2; D possibly corresponds to TRBD1 (5 bases). The CDR3 covers 13 residues. Germline CDR1 is MDHEN and CDR2 is SYDVKM. Trimming shortened V by 2 bases and J by 2 bases, and 6 bases separated the two germline ends. CDR3 sequence: CASSLPGNYGYTF. The CDR3 bases are TGTGCCAGCAGTTTACCAGGGAACTATGGCTACACCTTC.

The gene calls are TRBV6-4 and TRBJ1-1, with TRBD1 matching over 10 bases. J gave up 5 bases and V 0 bases, and 3 bases lay outside the gene matches. This CDR3 region has 15 residues. Germline loops: CDR1 MRHNA, CDR2 SNTAGT. The DNA for the CDR3 is TGTGCCAGCAGTGACTCGACAGGGGGCAGAACTGAAGCTTTCTTT. Translated, it gives CASSDSTGGRTEAFF.

The chain couples TRBV19 to TRBJ1-3, with D hard to call. The CDR3 is 13 amino acids. Between the trimmed V and J ends, which lost 2 bases and 4 bases, there was a span of 6 bases. CDR1 LNHDA and CDR2 SQIVND come from the germline V gene (reference sequence). CDR3 sequence (DNA): TGTGCCAGTAGTATAACAGAAGGAAACACCATATATTTT. Translated: CASSITEGNTIYF.

This clone was observed a few times. The V call is TRBV4-2, the J call TRBJ2-7, with 13 bases that match TRBD2. Germline V lookup: CDR1 LGHNA, CDR2 YNFKEQ. This CDR3 has 15 amino acids. V was pared by 5 bases and J by 4 bases, with 5 bases of the junction left unmatched. This CDR3 is CASSKGTSGTYEQYF. The DNA of the CDR3 is TGTGCCAGCAGCAAGGGGACTAGCGGGACTTACGAGCAGTACTTC.

This chain links TRBV5-1 with TRBJ2-5; 8 nucleotides agree with TRBD1. CDR1 and CDR2 from the germline V gene are SGHRS and YFSETQ. This CDR3 is built from 14 residues. With V trimmed by 6 bases and J by 5 bases, 9 bases remained unmatched. CDR3 nucleotide sequence: TGCGCCAGCACCGCCTCAGGGGGCAGGGAGACCCAGTACTTC. Translated, it gives CASTASGGRETQYF.